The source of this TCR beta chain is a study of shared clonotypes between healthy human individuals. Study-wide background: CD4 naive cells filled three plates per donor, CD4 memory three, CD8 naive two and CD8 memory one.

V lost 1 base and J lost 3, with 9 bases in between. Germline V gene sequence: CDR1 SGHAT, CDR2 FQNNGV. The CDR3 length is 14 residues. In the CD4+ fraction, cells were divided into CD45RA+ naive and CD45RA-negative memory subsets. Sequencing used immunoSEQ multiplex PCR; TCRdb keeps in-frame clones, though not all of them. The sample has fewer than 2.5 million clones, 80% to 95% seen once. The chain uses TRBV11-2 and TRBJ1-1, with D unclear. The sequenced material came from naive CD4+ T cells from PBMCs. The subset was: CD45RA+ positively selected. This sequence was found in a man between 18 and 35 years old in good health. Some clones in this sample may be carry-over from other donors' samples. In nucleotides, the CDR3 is TGTGCCAGCAGCTTAGGCAGCAGGTACACTGAAGCTTTCTTT. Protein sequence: CASSLGSRYTEAFF.